This TCR beta chain was captured by sequencing in a study of T cell repertoires in cytomegalovirus infection. For the study at large: Recently identified HLA-C-restricted CMV epitopes were used, and well-studied HLA-B-restricted CMV epitopes were used as well. In public TCR beta signatures, there were indications of both CMV infection and matching HLA type.

There are 19 residues in the CDR3. The germline V gene has CDR1 MNHEY and CDR2 SVGEGT. Deletions cut 5 bases from V and 1 base from J, with 24 bases between. This clonotype was detected only a few times. The target antigen is unknown. TCRdb reprocessed the reads with MiXCR, giving one entry per CDR3 protein. The sample contains about 920,000 distinct CDR3 sequences, 30% to 40% of which appear only once. V and J are TRBV6-2 or TRBV6-3 and TRBJ1-3, with unresolved D. The TCR was taken from a human donor in good health (CMV status not recorded). Some clones in this sample may be carry-over from other donors' samples. The sample was cultured CD8+ T cells from PBMCs, taken from culture after CMV antigen stimulation. The CDR3 coding sequence is TGTGCCAGCAGTACGGGTCGGACCTCAATTCATCCTTCTGGAAACACCATATATTTT. It translates to CASSTGRTSIHPSGNTIYF.